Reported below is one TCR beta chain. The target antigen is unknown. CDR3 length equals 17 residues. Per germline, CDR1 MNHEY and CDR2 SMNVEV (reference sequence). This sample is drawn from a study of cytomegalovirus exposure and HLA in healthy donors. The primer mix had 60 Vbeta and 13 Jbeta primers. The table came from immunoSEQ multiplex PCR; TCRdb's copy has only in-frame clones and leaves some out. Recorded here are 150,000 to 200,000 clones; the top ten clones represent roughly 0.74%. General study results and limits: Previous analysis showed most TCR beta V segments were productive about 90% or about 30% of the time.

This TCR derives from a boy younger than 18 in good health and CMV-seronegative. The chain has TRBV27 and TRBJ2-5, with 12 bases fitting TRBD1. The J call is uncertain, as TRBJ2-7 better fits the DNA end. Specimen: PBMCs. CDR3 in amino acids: CASSFGTGGPRSYEQYF. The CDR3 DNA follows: TGTGCCAGCAGTTTTGGGACAGGGGGCCCAAGATCCTACGAGCAGTACTTC.